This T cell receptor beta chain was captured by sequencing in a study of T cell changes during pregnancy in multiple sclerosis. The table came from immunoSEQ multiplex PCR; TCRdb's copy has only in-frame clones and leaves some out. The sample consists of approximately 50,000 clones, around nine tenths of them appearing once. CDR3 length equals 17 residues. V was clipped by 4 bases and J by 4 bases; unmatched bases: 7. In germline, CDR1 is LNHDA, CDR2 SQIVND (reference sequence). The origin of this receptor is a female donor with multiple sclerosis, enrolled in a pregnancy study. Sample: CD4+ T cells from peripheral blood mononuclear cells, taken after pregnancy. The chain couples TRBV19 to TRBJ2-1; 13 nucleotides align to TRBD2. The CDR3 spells CASSKETSGRRYNEQFF. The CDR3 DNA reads TGTGCCAGTAGTAAGGAGACTAGCGGGAGGAGGTACAATGAGCAGTTCTTC.